Shown below are 23 T cell receptor beta chains from a single sample sequenced in a study of T cells after yellow fever vaccination. TCRdb recomputed calls from the 5' RACE reads with MiXCR, one row per CDR3 protein. The table lists under 300,000 distinct CDR3 sequences, 6.9% of them singletons. Sequences were derived from CD4+ T cells sorted from PBMCs, sampled 15 days after the yellow fever booster vaccination. The receptors were gathered from a man under 40 who received the YFV17D yellow fever vaccine.

The chain joins TRBV20-1 to TRBJ2-1, with a weak D call TRBD1 (5 bases). The CDR3 contains 12 residues. Germline CDR1 and CDR2: DFQATT and SNEGSKA (reference sequence). With 1 base removed from V and 8 bases from J, the gap between germline ends came to 9 bases. The CDR3 loop is CSARGRADEQFF. The CDR3 nucleotides read TGCAGTGCTAGAGGCAGGGCAGATGAGCAGTTCTTC.

The chain couples TRBV5-4 to TRBJ2-7, with D maybe TRBD2 (6 bases). The CDR3 sequence is 15 residues long. V lost 2 bases and J lost 3, with 15 bases in between. The germline V gene encodes CDR1 SGHNT and CDR2 YYREEE (reference sequence). The CDR3 here is CASSFLGTPSYEQYF. The CDR3 bases are TGTGCCAGCAGCTTCTTGGGGACTCCCAGCTACGAGCAGTACTTC. The full variable domain, in which reference TRBV5-4 and TRBJ2-7 provide the parts outside the CDR3, is ETGVTQSPTHLIKTRGQQVTLRCSSQSGHNTVSWYQQALGQGPQFIFQYYREEENGRGNFPPRFSGLQFPNYSSELNVNALELDDSALYLCASSFLGTPSYEQYFGPGTRLTVT.

Of note for this clonotype: With a much larger clone just one base away, this may be a read error. Because it lacks the conserved phenylalanine or tryptophan at the end, this CDR3 is likely a read error. The V and J genes are TRBV20-1 and TRBJ2-1; TRBD2 matches at 8 bases. V dropped 0 bases and J dropped 6; count of bases not matched to a gene: 13. Germline V CDR1 and CDR2: DFQATT, SNEGSKA (reference sequence). The CDR3 is 17 residues long. CDR3 amino acids: CSARDKTGLGDLNEQFL. DNA of the CDR3: TGCAGTGCTAGAGATAAGACGGGACTAGGGGACCTCAATGAGCAGTTCCTC.

This clonotype was counted only a few times. CDR3 in amino acids: CASSLRTGGTEAFF. The CDR3 region has the DNA TGTGCCAGCAGCCTTAGGACAGGGGGCACTGAAGCTTTCTTT. The chain links TRBV14 to TRBJ1-1, with 10 nucleotides matching TRBD1. Trimming took 4 bases from V and 4 from J; bases not matched to a gene: 3. The CDR3 runs to 14 residues. CDR1 and CDR2 (germline): SGHDN, FVKESK.

The CDR3 nucleotides read TGTGCCAGCACCTGGGGGGAGACCCAGTACTTC. Protein sequence: CASTWGETQYF. The V call is TRBV11-2, the J call TRBJ2-5; D possibly uses TRBD1 or TRBD2 (5 bases each). The CDR3 is 11 residues long. Trimming took off 7 bases at V and 5 bases at J, with 8 bases between the two ends. The germline CDR1 and CDR2 sequences are SGHAT and FQNNGV. Full variable domain (missing parts from reference TRBV11-2 and TRBJ2-5): EAGVAQSPRYKIIEKRQSVAFWCNPISGHATLYWYQQILGQGPKLLIQFQNNGVVDDSQLPKDRFSAERLKGVDSTLKIQPAKLEDSAVYLCASTWGETQYFGPGTRLLVL.

This clonotype came up many times. This chain uses TRBV7-6 with TRBJ1-1; possibly TRBD1 for D (6 bases). The V end lost 5 bases, the J end lost 4 bases, and 17 bases lay between the germline ends. CDR1 is SGHVS, CDR2 FNYEAQ, per germline. The CDR3 totals 15 residues. The CDR3 loop is CASSEIQGAPTEAFF. The CDR3 nucleotides read TGTGCCAGCAGCGAGATACAGGGAGCCCCCACTGAAGCTTTCTTT.

This rearrangement joins TRBV12-3 or TRBV12-4 to TRBJ1-2; 11 bases line up with TRBD1. This CDR3 region has 14 residues. V dropped 4 bases and J dropped 6; count of bases not matched to a gene: 4. The CDR3 region has the DNA TGTGCCAGCAGTTACGGACAGGGGGCCAATGGCTACACCTTC. This gives the protein CASSYGQGANGYTF.

V and J are TRBV4-3 and TRBJ2-7; tentative D call: TRBD1 (6 bases). This CDR3 has 15 amino acids. Germline V gene lookup returns CDR1 LGHNA and CDR2 YSLEER. V was clipped by 8 bases and J by 1 base, with 18 bases between them. The CDR3 DNA follows: TGCGCCAGCCGGTGGGGGCTCGGCGGATCCTACGAGCAGTACTTC. Protein product: CASRWGLGGSYEQYF.

This chain links TRBV7-9 with TRBJ1-2; no clear D gene. The CDR3 loop spans 13 amino acids. V gave up 4 bases and J gave up 3 bases, with 9 bases separating them. Germline V gene sequence: CDR1 SEHNR, CDR2 FQNEAQ (reference sequence). This chain's CDR3 is CASSSQVYYGYTF. The CDR3 DNA follows: TGTGCCAGCAGCTCGCAGGTCTACTATGGCTACACCTTC.

This clonotype was seen at least ten times. The rearrangement joins TRBV28 to TRBJ2-1; 10 nucleotides agree with TRBD2. V gave up 3 bases and J gave up 9 bases; unmatched junction bases: 5. The germline V gene has CDR1 MDHEN and CDR2 SYDVKM. The CDR3 loop spans 14 amino acids. CDR3 nucleotide sequence: TGTGCCAGCAGTTTCCTAGCGGGAGTAGGTGAGCAGTTCTTC. The encoded protein is CASSFLAGVGEQFF.

This clonotype occurred a few times. The CDR3 spells CSARDLRGRRPEAFF. The CDR3 region has the DNA TGCAGTGCTAGAGATCTAAGGGGGCGAAGGCCTGAAGCTTTCTTT. This sequence joins TRBV20-1 and TRBJ1-1, with TRBD1 identical over 7 bases. This CDR3 is built from 15 residues. V lost 0 bases to trimming and J lost 6 bases; unmatched junction nucleotides: 10. Germline V gene sequence: CDR1 DFQATT, CDR2 SNEGSKA (reference sequence).

This chain connects TRBV5-1 to TRBJ2-7, with TRBD2 matching 8 bases. The V and J ends lost 3 bases and 6 bases, in that order; junction bases with no gene match: 11. The V gene's germline CDR1 is SGHRS and CDR2 YFSETQ. The CDR3 has 15 amino acids. The CDR3 coding sequence is TGCGCCAGCAGCTCCCAAAGCGGGAGCGCCTCCGAGCAGTACTTC. It yields the protein CASSSQSGSASEQYF. Filled out from reference TRBV5-1 and TRBJ2-7, the complete variable domain reads KAGVTQTPRYLIKTRGQQVTLSCSPISGHRSVSWYQQTPGQGLQFLFEYFSETQRNKGNFPGRFSGRQFSNSRSEMNVSTLELGDSALYLCASSSQSGSASEQYFGPGTRLTVT.

This clonotype showed up just a few times. The J gene is TRBJ2-2, the V gene TRBV30, with 14 bases matching TRBD2. This CDR3 has 19 amino acids. Germline V gene sequence: CDR1 GTSNPN, CDR2 SVGIG (reference sequence). Trimming removed 0 bases from V and 7 bases from J; junction bases left unmatched: 13. This CDR3 is CAWSVFPTSGRARVGELFF. The CDR3 region has the DNA TGTGCCTGGAGTGTATTCCCGACTAGCGGGAGGGCCAGGGTCGGGGAGCTGTTTTTT.

This clonotype came up many times. The CDR3 reads CASSLDLTNTEAFF. The CDR3 DNA is TGTGCCAGCAGCTTAGACTTAACGAACACTGAAGCTTTCTTT. The chain has TRBV7-9 and TRBJ1-1; D is ambiguous. The V and J ends lost 1 base and 1 base respectively, with 7 bases between them. This CDR3 has 14 amino acids. Germline-derived CDR1 and CDR2 are SEHNR and FQNEAQ (reference sequence).

V gene TRBV19 combines with J gene TRBJ2-7; TRBD1 aligns across 8 bases. Trimming took 4 bases from V and 2 from J; bases not matched to a gene: 4. The CDR3 is made up of 14 amino acids. Germline CDR1 LNHDA, CDR2 SQIVND (reference sequence). CDR3 sequence (DNA): TGTGCCAGTAGTACTCAGGACAGGGCCTACGAGCAGTACTTC. It yields the protein CASSTQDRAYEQYF.

This clonotype showed up just a few times. This chain uses TRBV7-8 with TRBJ2-7; the D is unclear. Germline V gene lookup returns CDR1 SGHVS and CDR2 FQNEAQ. This CDR3 is built from 12 residues. V lost 5 bases and J lost 5, with 10 bases in between. CDR3 residues: CASSQWGHEQYF. CDR3 sequence (DNA): TGTGCCAGCAGCCAGTGGGGTCACGAGCAGTACTTC.

This clonotype was seen at least ten times. The chain carries TRBV7-3 and TRBJ2-2; D not resolved. Germline assignment: CDR1 SGHTA and CDR2 FQGTGA. V was shortened by 1 base and J by 7 bases, with 10 bases between the two germline ends. The CDR3 is 14 residues long. The CDR3 is CASSLMTWGGELFF. CDR3 in DNA: TGTGCCAGCAGCTTAATGACCTGGGGCGGGGAGCTGTTTTTT. Supplemented by reference TRBV7-3 and TRBJ2-2, the full variable domain reads GAGVSQTPSNKVTEKGKYVELRCDPISGHTALYWYRQSLGQGPEFLIYFQGTGAADDSGLPNDRFFAVRPEGSVSTLKIQRTERGDSAVYLCASSLMTWGGELFFGEGSRLTVL.

This clonotype appeared many times. The CDR3 DNA reads as TGTGCCTGGAGTGTAGGCGGTCAGCCCCAGCATTTT. The encoded protein is CAWSVGGQPQHF. The J gene is TRBJ1-5, the V gene TRBV30; unclear D gene. The V end was cut by 0 bases, the J end by 6 bases, with 6 bases between. The CDR3 runs to 12 residues. Germline V gene sequence: CDR1 GTSNPN, CDR2 SVGIG (reference sequence).

This clonotype was seen more than once but under ten times. The gene calls are TRBV19 and TRBJ1-5; 7 bases are shared with TRBD1. CDR1 and CDR2 (germline): LNHDA, SQIVND (reference sequence). The CDR3 is made up of 15 amino acids. V was pared by 3 bases and J by 4 bases, with 6 bases of the junction left unmatched. The CDR3 loop reads CASSIRGTENQPQHF. In DNA form, the CDR3 reads TGTGCCAGTAGTATCCGGGGGACAGAAAATCAGCCCCAGCATTTT.

V and J are TRBV12-3 or TRBV12-4 and TRBJ2-3, with 9 bases identical to TRBD2. The CDR3 loop spans 13 amino acids. V was pared by 5 bases and J by 7 bases, with 4 bases of the junction left unmatched. CDR3 protein: CASSKLAGNTQYF. CDR3 DNA: TGTGCCAGCAGTAAGCTAGCGGGGAATACGCAGTATTTT.

V gene TRBV5-1 combines with J gene TRBJ2-2; D may match TRBD1 or TRBD2 (5 bases each). CDR3 length: 16 residues. The germline CDR1 and CDR2 sequences are SGHRS and YFSETQ. V lost 1 base to trimming and J lost 7 bases, with 17 bases between them. CDR3 nucleotide sequence: TGCGCCAGCAGCTTGACGGGGCGTTCGGAGGACGGGGAGCTGTTTTTT. This translates into CASSLTGRSEDGELFF.

The CDR3: CASIYLSGGTEAFF. The CDR3 bases are TGTGCCAGCATCTACCTTTCGGGTGGCACTGAAGCTTTCTTT. The rearrangement joins TRBV5-5 to TRBJ1-1; D remains ambiguous. With 6 bases removed from V and 4 bases from J, the gap between germline ends came to 16 bases. Per germline, CDR1 SGHKS and CDR2 YYEKEE (reference sequence). This CDR3 region has 14 residues.

V gene TRBV5-1 combines with J gene TRBJ1-2; the D gene is possibly TRBD1 (6 bases). CDR3 length: 13 residues. Trimming cost V 7 bases and J 4 bases, with 14 bases left between them. The germline V gene encodes CDR1 SGHRS and CDR2 YFSETQ. CDR3 in DNA: TGCGCCAGCGCGTCGCAGGGGATCTATGGCTACACCTTC. Translated: CASASQGIYGYTF. The full variable domain, in which reference TRBV5-1 and TRBJ1-2 provide the parts outside the CDR3, is KAGVTQTPRYLIKTRGQQVTLSCSPISGHRSVSWYQQTPGQGLQFLFEYFSETQRNKGNFPGRFSGRQFSNSRSEMNVSTLELGDSALYLCASASQGIYGYTFGSGTRLTVV.